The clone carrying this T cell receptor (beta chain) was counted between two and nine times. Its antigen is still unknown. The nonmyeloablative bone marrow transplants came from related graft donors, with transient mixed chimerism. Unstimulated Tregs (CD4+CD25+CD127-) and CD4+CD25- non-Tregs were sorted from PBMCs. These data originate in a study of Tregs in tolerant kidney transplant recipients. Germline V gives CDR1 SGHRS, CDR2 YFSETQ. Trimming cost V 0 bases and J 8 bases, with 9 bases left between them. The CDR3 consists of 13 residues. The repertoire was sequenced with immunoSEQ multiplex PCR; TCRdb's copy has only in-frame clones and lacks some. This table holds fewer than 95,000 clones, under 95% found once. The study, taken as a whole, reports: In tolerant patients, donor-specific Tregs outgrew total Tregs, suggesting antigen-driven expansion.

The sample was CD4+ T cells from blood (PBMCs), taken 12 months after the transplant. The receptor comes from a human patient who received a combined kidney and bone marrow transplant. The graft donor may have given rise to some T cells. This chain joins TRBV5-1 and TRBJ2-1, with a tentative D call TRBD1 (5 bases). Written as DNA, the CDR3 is TGCGCCAGCAGCTTGGGCTGGGGCGATGAGCAGTTCTTC. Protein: CASSLGWGDEQFF. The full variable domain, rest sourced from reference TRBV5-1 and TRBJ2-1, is KAGVTQTPRYLIKTRGQQVTLSCSPISGHRSVSWYQQTPGQGLQFLFEYFSETQRNKGNFPGRFSGRQFSNSRSEMNVSTLELGDSALYLCASSLGWGDEQFFGPGTRLTVL.